The clone carrying this T cell receptor beta chain was seen a handful of times. The antigen remains undetermined. CDR1 is MNHEY and CDR2 is SVGEGT in the germline V gene. Losses at the gene ends were 0 bases for V and 5 bases for J; bases not matched to a gene: 1. The length of the CDR3 is 14 residues. These data come from a study of T cells in Graves' hyperthyroidism and ophthalmopathy. Regarding the study as a whole: Model predictions of ophthalmopathy came a median approximately seven months before onset. Blood also showed most of the thyroid clonotypes that were expanded above 0.001. Classification by a 13 V-J model distinguished ophthalmopathy from stable hyperthyroidism.

Amplified TCR beta CDR3 regions came from RNA transcripts. Carried out on the TCR CDR3, a first-round RT-PCR used the HTBI primer set. TCRdb reanalysed the multiplex PCR reads using MiXCR and keeps one entry per CDR3 protein. The table lists fewer than 700,000 distinct CDR3 sequences, about a sixth of them singletons, with less than 4.5% in the top ten. Stable hyperthyroidism: no ophthalmopathy progression over 18 months of follow-up. The TCR comes from a woman aged 25 to 39 with Graves' hyperthyroidism. The sequenced sample was blood. The chain joins TRBV6-2 or TRBV6-3 to TRBJ1-3, with 7 bases that match TRBD1. DNA of the CDR3: TGTGCCAGCAGTTACTCGGGACAGCGAAACACCATATATTTT. This translates into CASSYSGQRNTIYF.